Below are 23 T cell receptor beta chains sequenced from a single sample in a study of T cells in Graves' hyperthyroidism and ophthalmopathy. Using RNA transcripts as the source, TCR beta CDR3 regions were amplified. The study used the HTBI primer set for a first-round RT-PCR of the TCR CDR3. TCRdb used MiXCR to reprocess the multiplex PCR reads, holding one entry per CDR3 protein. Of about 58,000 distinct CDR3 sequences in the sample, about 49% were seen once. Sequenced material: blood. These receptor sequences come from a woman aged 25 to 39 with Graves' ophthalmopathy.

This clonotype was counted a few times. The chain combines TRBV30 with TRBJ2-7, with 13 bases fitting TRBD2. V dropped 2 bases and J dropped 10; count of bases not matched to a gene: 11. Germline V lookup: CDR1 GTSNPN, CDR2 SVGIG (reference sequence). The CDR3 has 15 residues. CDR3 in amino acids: CAWSRGAGLAGVQYF. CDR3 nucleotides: TGTGCCTGGAGTCGAGGGGCAGGACTAGCGGGAGTACAGTACTTC.

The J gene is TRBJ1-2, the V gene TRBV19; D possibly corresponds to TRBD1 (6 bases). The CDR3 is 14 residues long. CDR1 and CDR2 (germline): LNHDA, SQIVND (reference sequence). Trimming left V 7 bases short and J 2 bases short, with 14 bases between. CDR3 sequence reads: CASTLGGRNYGYTF. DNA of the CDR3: TGTGCCAGTACCCTCGGGGGGCGAAACTATGGCTACACCTTC.

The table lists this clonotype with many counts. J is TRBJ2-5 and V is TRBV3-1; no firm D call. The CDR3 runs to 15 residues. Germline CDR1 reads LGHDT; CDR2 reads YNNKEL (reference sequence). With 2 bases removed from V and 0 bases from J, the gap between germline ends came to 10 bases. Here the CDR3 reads CASSQLQTYQETQYF. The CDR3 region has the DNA TGTGCCAGCAGCCAATTACAGACGTACCAAGAGACCCAGTACTTC.

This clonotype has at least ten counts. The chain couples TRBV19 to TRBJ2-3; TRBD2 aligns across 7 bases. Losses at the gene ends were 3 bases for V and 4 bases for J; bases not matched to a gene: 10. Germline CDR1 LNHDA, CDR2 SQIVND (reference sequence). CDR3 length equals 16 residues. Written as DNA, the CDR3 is TGTGCCAGTAGTATGGCGGCTAGCGGCCTCTCAGATACGCAGTATTTT. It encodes CASSMAASGLSDTQYF.

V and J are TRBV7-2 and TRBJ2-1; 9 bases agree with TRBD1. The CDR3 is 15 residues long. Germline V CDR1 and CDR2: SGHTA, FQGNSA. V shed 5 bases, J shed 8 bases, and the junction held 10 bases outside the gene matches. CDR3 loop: CASSQQGAGYDEQFF. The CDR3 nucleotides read TGTGCCAGCAGCCAACAGGGGGCGGGTTATGATGAGCAGTTCTTC.

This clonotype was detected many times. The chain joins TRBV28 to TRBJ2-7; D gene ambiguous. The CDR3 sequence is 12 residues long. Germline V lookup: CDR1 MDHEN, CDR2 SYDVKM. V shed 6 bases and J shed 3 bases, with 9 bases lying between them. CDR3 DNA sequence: TGTGCCAGCAGCAGTGGGGTCTACGAGCAGTACTTC. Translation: CASSSGVYEQYF. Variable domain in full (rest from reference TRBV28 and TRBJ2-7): DVKVTQSSRYLVKRTGEKVFLECVQDMDHENMFWYRQDPGLGLRLIYFSYDVKMKEKGDIPEGYSVSREKKERFSLILESASTNQTSMYLCASSSGVYEQYFGPGTRLTVT.

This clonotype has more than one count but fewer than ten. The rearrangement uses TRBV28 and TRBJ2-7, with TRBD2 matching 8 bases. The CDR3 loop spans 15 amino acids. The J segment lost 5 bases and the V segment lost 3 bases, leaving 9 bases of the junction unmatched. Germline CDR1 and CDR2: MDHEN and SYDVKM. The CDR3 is CASSFAPGGVNEQYF. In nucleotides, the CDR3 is TGTGCCAGCAGTTTTGCGCCCGGGGGGGTCAACGAGCAGTACTTC. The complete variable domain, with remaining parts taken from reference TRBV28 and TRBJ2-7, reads DVKVTQSSRYLVKRTGEKVFLECVQDMDHENMFWYRQDPGLGLRLIYFSYDVKMKEKGDIPEGYSVSREKKERFSLILESASTNQTSMYLCASSFAPGGVNEQYFGPGTRLTVT.

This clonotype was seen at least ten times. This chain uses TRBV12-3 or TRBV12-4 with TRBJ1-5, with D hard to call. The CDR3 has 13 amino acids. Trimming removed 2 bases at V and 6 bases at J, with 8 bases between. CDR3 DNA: TGTGCCAGCAGTTTAATAGAGGGTCAGCCCCAGCATTTT. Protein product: CASSLIEGQPQHF.

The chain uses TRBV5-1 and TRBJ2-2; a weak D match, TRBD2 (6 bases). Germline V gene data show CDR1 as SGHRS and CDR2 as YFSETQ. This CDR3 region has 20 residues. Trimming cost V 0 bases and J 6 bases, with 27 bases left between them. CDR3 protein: CASSLVRSGSLANDAGELFF. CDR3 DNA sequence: TGCGCCAGCAGCTTGGTCAGGAGCGGATCGCTAGCGAACGACGCCGGGGAGCTGTTTTTT.

The CDR3 spells CASSLAGLANTGELFF. CDR3 in DNA: TGTGCCAGCAGTTTAGCTGGACTAGCGAACACCGGGGAGCTGTTTTTT. The V call is TRBV12-3 or TRBV12-4, the J call TRBJ2-2; TRBD2 aligns across 7 bases. The length of the CDR3 is 16 residues. Trimming at V came to 0 bases and at J to 0 bases, leaving 1 base not matched to a gene.

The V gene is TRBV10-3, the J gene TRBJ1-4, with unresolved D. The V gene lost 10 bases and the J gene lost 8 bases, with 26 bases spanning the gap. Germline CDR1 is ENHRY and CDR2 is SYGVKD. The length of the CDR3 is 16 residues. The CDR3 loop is CATSLRALNTEEKLFF. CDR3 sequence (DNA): TGTGCCACATCGTTACGGGCATTGAACACTGAAGAAAAACTGTTTTTT.

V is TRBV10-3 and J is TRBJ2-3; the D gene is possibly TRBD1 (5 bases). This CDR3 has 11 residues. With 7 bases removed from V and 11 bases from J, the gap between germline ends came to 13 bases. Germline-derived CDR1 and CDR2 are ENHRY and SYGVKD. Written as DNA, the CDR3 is TGTGCCATCAAGGAAGGGGATGAGCAGTATTTT. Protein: CAIKEGDEQYF.

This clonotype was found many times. The CDR3 DNA follows: TGTGCCAGCAGCCGAGGACTAGCGGGAGCAACCTACGAGCAGTACTTC. It translates to CASSRGLAGATYEQYF. J is TRBJ2-7 and V is TRBV7-9; TRBD2 matches 13 bases. CDR1 is SEHNR, CDR2 FQNEAQ, per germline (reference sequence). J was trimmed by 2 bases and V by 5 bases; bases with no gene match: 6. The CDR3 covers 16 residues.

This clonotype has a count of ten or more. The CDR3: CSAPAVNTEAFF. DNA of the CDR3: TGCAGTGCCCCCGCGGTGAACACTGAAGCTTTCTTT. The V call is TRBV20-1, the J call TRBJ1-1, with unresolved D. Germline assignment: CDR1 DFQATT and CDR2 SNEGSKA (reference sequence). This CDR3 contains 12 residues. V lost 6 bases, J lost 0 bases, and 8 bases lay in between.

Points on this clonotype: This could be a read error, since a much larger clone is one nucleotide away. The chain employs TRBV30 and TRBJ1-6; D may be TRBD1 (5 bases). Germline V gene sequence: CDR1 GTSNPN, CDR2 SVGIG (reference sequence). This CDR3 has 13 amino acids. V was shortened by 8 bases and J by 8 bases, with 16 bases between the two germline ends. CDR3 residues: CAGRGSVHSPLHF. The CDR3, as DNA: TGTGCCGGCCGGGGCTCGGTTCATTCACCCCTCCACTTT.

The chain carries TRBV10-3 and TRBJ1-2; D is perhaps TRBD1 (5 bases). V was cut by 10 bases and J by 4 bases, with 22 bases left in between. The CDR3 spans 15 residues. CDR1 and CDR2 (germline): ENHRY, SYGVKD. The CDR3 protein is CATLIGAGMIYGYTF. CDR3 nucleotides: TGTGCCACCCTAATAGGGGCAGGGATGATCTATGGCTACACCTTC.

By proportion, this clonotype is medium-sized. CDR3 protein: CSVAVLAGDTQYF. DNA of the CDR3: TGCAGCGTTGCGGTTCTAGCGGGAGATACGCAGTATTTT. The chain joins TRBV29-1 to TRBJ2-3, with TRBD2 matching over 8 bases. With 4 bases clipped from V and 5 bases from J, the junction kept 5 bases outside the gene matches. Germline CDR1 reads SQVTM; CDR2 reads ANQGSEA. This CDR3 comprises 13 residues.

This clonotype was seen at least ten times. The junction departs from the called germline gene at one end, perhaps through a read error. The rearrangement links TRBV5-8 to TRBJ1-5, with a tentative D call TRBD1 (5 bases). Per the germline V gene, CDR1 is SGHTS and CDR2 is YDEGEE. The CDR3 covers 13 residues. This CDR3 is CASSPRGKQPQHF. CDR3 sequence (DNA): TGTGCCAGCAGCCCACGGGGCAAACAGCCCCAGCATTTT.

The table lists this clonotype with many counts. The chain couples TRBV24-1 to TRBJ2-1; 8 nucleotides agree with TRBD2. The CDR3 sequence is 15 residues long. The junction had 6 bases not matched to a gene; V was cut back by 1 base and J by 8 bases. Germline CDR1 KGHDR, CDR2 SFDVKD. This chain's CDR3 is CATSDLGLAGDEQFF. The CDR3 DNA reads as TGTGCCACCAGTGATTTAGGACTAGCTGGGGATGAGCAGTTCTTC.

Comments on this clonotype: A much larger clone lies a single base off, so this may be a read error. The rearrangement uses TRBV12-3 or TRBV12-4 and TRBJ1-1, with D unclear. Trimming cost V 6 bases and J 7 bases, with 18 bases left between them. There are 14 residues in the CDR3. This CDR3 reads CASSLSSWVGEAFF. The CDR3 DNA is TGTGCCAGCAGCCTCTCGTCGTGGGTTGGTGAAGCTTTCTTT.

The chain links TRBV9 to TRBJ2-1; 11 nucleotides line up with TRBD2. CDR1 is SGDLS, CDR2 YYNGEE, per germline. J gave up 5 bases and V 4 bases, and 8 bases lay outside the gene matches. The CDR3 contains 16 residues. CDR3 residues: CASSPMRLAGNNEQFF. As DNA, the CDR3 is TGTGCCAGCAGCCCAATGAGACTAGCGGGAAACAATGAGCAGTTCTTC. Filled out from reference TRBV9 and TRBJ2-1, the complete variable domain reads DSGVTQTPKHLITATGQRVTLRCSPRSGDLSVYWYQQSLDQGLQFLIQYYNGEERAKGNILERFSAQQFPDLHSELNLSSLELGDSALYFCASSPMRLAGNNEQFFGPGTRLTVL.

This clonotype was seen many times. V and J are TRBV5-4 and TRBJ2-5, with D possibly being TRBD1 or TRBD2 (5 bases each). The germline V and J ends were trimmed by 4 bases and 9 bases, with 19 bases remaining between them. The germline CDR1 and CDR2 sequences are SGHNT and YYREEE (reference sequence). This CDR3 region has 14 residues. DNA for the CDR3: TGTGCCAGCAGCCCGGGGCCGGATCCCCGGGCCCAGTACTTC. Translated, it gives CASSPGPDPRAQYF.

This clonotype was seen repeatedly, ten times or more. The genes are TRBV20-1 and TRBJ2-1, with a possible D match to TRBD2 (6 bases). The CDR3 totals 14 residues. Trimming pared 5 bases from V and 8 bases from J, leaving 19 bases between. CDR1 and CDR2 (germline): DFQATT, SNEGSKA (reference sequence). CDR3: CSARRPGETDEQFF. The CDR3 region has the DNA TGCAGTGCTCGCCGGCCGGGAGAGACTGATGAGCAGTTCTTC.